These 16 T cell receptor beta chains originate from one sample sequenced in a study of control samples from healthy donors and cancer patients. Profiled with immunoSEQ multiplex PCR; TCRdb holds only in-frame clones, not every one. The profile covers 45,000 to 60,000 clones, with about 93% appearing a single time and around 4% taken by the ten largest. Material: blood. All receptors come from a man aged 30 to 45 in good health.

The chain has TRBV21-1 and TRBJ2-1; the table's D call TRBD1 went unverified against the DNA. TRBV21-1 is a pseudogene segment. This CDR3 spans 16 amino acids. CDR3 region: CASSNRTGVRCNEQFF. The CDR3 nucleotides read TGTGCCAGCAGCAACCGGACAGGGGTGCGGTGCAATGAGCAGTTCTTC.

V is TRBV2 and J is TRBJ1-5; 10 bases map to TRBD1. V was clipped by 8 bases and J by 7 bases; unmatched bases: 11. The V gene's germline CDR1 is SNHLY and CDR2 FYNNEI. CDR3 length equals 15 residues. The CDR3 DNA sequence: TGTGCCAGCCTACCTCGACAGGGGGCTCGGCAGCCCCAGCATTTT. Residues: CASLPRQGARQPQHF.

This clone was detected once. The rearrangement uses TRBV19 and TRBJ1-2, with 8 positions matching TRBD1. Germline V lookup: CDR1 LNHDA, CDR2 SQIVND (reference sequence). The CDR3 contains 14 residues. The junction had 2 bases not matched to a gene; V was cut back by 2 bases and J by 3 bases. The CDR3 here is CASSIKQGDYGYTF. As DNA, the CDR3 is TGTGCCAGTAGTATAAAACAGGGGGACTATGGCTACACCTTC.

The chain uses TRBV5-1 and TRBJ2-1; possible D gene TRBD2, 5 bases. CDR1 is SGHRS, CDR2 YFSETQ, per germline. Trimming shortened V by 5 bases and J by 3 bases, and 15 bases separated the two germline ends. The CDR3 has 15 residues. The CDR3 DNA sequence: TGCGCCAGCAGAGCCGGTGGGAGCAGCTACAATGAGCAGTTCTTC. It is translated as CASRAGGSSYNEQFF.

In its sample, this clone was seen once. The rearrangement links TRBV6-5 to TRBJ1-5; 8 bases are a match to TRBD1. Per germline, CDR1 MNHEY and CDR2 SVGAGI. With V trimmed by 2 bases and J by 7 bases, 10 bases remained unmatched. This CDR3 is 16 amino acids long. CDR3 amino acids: CASSYLQGALGQPQHF. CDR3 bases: TGTGCCAGCAGTTACCTCCAGGGGGCGCTTGGCCAGCCCCAGCATTTT.

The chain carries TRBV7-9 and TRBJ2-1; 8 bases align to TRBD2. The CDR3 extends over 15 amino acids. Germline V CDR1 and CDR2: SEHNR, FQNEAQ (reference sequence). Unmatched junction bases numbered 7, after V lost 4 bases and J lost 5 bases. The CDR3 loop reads CASSSTGTSHNEQFF. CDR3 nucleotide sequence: TGTGCCAGCAGCTCGACCGGGACTAGTCACAATGAGCAGTTCTTC.

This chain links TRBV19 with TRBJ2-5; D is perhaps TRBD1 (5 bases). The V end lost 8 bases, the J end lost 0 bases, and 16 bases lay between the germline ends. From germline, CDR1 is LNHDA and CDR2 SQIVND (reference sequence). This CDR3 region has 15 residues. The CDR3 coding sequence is TGTGCCAGTGCGTCGGAGAACAGGAACCAAGAGACCCAGTACTTC. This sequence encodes CASASENRNQETQYF.

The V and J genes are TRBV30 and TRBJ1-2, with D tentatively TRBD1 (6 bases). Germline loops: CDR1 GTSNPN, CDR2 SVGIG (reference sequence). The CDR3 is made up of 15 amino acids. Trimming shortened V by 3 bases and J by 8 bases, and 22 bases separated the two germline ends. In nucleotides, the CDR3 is TGTGCCTGGAGAGGTGGCAGGGGATCACAGTGGGGCTACACCTTC. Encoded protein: CAWRGGRGSQWGYTF.

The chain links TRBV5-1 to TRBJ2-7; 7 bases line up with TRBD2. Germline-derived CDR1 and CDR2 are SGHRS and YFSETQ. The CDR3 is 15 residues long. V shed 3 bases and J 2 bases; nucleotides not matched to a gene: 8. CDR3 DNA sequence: TGCGCCAGCAGCTCCATCGACAGCGGGACCTACGAGCAGTACTTC. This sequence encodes CASSSIDSGTYEQYF.

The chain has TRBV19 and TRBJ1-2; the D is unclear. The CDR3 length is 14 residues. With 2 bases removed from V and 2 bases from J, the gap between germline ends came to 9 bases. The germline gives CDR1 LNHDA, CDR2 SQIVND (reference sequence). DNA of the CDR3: TGTGCCAGTAGTATACTTCAACAGAACTATGGCTACACCTTC. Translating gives CASSILQQNYGYTF.

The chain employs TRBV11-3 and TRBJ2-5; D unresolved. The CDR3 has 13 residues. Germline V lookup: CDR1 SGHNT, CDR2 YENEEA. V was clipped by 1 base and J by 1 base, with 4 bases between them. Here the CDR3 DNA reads TGTGCCAGCAGCTTAGGAATCCAAGAGACCCAGTACTTC. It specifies CASSLGIQETQYF.

CDR3 in amino acids: CASRSSGGPTQETQYF. The CDR3 coding sequence is TGTGCCAGCAGATCCAGCGGGGGGCCGACCCAAGAGACCCAGTACTTC. The V call is TRBV27, the J call TRBJ2-5; 9 bases match TRBD2. The J segment lost 1 base and the V segment lost 6 bases, leaving 9 bases of the junction unmatched. This CDR3 is built from 16 residues. Germline values: CDR1 MNHEY, CDR2 SMNVEV (reference sequence).

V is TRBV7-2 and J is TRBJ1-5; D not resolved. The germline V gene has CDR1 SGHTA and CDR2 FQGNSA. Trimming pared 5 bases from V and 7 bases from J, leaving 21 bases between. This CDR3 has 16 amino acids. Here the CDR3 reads CASSPRVHIIGQPQHF. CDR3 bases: TGTGCCAGCAGCCCCCGGGTTCACATCATAGGCCAGCCCCAGCATTTT.

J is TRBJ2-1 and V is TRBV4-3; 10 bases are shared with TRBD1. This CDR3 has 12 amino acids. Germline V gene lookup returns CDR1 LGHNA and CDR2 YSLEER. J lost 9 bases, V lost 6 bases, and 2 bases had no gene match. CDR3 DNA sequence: TGCGCCAGCAGGGGGACAGGGGTTGAGCAGTTCTTC. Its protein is CASRGTGVEQFF.

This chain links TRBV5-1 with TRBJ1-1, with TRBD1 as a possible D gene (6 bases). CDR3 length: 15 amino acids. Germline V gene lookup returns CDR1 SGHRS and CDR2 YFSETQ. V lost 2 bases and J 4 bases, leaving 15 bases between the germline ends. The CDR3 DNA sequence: TGCGCCAGCAGCTTTGTGGGGGGCCCCGGCACTGAAGCTTTCTTT. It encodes CASSFVGGPGTEAFF.

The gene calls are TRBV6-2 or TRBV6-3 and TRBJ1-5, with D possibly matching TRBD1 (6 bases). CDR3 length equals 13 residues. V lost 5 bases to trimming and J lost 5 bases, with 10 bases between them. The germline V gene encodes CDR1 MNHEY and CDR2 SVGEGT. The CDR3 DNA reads TGTGCCAGCAGTCGACAGGTTTATCAGCCCCAGCATTTT. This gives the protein CASSRQVYQPQHF.